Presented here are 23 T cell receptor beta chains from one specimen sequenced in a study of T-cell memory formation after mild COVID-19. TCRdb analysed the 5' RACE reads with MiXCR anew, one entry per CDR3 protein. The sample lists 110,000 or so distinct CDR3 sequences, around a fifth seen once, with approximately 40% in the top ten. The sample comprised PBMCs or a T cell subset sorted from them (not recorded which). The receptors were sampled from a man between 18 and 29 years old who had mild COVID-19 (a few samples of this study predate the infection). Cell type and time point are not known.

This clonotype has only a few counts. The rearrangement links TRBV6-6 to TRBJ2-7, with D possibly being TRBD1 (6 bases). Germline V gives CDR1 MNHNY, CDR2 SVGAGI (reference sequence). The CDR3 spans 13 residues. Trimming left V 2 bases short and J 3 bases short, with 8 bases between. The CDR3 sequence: CASSYQDSYEQYF. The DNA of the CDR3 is TGTGCCAGCAGTTACCAGGACAGCTACGAGCAGTACTTC.

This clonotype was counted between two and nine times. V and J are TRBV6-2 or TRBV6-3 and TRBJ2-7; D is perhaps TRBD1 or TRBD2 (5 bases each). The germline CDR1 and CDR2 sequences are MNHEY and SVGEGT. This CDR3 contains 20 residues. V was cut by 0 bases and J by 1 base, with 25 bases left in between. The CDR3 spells CASSYSRSLRGPIMSYEQYF. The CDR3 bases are TGTGCCAGCAGTTACTCGAGATCCTTGAGGGGCCCCATTATGTCCTACGAGCAGTACTTC.

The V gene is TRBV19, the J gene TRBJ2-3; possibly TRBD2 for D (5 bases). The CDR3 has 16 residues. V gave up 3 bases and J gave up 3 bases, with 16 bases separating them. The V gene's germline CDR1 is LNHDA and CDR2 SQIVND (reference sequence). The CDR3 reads CASSMGPGEGTDTQYF. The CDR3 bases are TGTGCCAGTAGTATGGGTCCCGGAGAGGGTACAGATACGCAGTATTTT.

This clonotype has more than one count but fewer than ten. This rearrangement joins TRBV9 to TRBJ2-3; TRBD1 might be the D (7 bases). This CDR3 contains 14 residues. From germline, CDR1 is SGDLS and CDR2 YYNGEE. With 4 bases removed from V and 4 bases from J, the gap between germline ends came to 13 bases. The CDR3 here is CASSTSRGSDTQYF. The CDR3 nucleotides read TGTGCCAGCAGCACTAGCAGGGGGTCAGATACGCAGTATTTT.

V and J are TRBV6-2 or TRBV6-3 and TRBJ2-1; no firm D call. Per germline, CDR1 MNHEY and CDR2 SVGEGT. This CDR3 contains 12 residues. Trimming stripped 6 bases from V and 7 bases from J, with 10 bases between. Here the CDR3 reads CASSRPANEQFF. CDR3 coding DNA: TGTGCCAGCAGCAGACCCGCGAATGAGCAGTTCTTC.

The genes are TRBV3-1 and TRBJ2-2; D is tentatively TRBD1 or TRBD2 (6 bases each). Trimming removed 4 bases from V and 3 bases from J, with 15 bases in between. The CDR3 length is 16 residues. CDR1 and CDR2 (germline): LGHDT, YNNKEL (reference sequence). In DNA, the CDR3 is TGTGCCAGCAGCCCGCCCACAGGGAGGTACACCGGGGAGCTGTTTTTT. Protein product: CASSPPTGRYTGELFF. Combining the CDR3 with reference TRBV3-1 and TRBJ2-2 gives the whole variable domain DTAVSQTPKYLVTQMGNDKSIKCEQNLGHDTMYWYKQDSKKFLKIMFSYNNKELIINETVPNRFSPKSPDKAHLNLHINSLELGDSAVYFCASSPPTGRYTGELFFGEGSRLTVL.

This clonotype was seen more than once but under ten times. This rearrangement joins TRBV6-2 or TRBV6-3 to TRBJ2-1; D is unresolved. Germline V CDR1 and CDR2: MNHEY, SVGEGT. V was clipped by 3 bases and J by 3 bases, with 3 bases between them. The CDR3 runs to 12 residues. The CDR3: CASSYVYNEQFF. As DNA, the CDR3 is TGTGCCAGCAGTTATGTCTACAATGAGCAGTTCTTC.

The chain's CDR3 is CASSLATGTGDPEAFF. The DNA for the CDR3 is TGTGCCAGCAGCTTAGCGACGGGGACAGGGGACCCTGAAGCTTTCTTT. The chain uses TRBV7-8 and TRBJ1-1, with TRBD1 matching over 10 bases. V was clipped by 0 bases and J by 6 bases; unmatched bases: 7. The CDR3 consists of 16 residues. CDR1 and CDR2 from the germline V gene are SGHVS and FQNEAQ.

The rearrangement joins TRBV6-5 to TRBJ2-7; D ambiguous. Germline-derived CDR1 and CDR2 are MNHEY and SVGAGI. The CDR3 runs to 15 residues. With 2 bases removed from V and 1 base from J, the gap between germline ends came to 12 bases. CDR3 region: CASSYSAGASYEQYF. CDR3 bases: TGTGCCAGCAGTTACAGCGCAGGAGCGTCCTACGAGCAGTACTTC.

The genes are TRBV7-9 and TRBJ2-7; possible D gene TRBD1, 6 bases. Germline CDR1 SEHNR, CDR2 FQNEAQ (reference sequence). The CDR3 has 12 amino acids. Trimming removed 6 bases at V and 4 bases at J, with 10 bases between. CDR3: CASSSTGYEQYV. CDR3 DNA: TGTGCCAGCAGTTCCACAGGGTACGAGCAGTACGTC.

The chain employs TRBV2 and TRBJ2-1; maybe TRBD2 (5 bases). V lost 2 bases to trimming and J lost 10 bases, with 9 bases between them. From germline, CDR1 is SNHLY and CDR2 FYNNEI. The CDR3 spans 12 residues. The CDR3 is CASSERRTEQFF. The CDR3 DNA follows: TGTGCCAGCAGTGAACGGAGGACGGAGCAGTTCTTC.

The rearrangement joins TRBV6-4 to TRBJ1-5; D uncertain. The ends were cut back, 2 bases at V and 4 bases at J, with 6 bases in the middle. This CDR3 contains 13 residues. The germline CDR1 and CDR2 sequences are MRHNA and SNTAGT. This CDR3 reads CASSDGPNQPQHF. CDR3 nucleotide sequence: TGTGCCAGCAGTGACGGGCCAAATCAGCCCCAGCATTTT.

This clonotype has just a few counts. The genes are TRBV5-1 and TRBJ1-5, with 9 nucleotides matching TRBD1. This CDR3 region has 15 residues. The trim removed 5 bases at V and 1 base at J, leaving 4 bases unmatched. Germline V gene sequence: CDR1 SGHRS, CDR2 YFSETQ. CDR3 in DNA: TGCGCCAGCAGACATGGGACAGGGAGCAATCAGCCCCAGCATTTT. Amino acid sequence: CASRHGTGSNQPQHF.

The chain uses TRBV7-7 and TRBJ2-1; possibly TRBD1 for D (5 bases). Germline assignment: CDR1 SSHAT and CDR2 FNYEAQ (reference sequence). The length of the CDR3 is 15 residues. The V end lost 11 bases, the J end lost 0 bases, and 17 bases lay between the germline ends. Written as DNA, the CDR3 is TGTGCCCTAGGCAGGGTGTCCAGCTCCTACAATGAGCAGTTCTTC. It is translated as CALGRVSSSYNEQFF.

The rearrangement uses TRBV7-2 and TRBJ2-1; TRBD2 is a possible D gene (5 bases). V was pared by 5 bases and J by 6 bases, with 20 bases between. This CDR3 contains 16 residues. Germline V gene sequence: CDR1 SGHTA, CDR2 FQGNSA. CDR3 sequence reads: CASSPYDGPGSNEQFF. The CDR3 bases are TGTGCCAGCAGCCCTTATGACGGTCCGGGGTCCAATGAGCAGTTCTTC. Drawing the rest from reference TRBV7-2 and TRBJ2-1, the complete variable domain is GAGVSQSPSNKVTEKGKDVELRCDPISGHTALYWYRQSLGQGLEFLIYFQGNSAPDKSGLPSDRFSAERTGGSVSTLTIQRTQQEDSAVYLCASSPYDGPGSNEQFFGPGTRLTVL.

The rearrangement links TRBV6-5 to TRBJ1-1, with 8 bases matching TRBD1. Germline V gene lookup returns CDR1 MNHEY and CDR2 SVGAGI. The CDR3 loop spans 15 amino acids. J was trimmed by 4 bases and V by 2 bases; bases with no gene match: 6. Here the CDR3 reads CASSYLQGAGTEAFF. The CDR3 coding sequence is TGTGCCAGCAGTTACCTTCAGGGGGCTGGCACTGAAGCTTTCTTT.

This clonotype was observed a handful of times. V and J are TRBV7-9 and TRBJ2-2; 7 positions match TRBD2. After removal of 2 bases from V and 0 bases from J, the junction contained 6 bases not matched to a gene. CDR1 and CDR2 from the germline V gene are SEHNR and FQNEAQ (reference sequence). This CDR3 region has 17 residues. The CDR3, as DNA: TGTGCCAGCAGCTTAAGCGGGGCTAGCCCGAACACCGGGGAGCTGTTTTTT. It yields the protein CASSLSGASPNTGELFF.

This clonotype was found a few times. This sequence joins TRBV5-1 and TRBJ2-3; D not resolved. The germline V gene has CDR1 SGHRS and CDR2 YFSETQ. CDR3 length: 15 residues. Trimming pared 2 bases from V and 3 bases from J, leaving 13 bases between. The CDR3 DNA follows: TGCGCCAGCAGCTTAATGGGTTATCTAACAGATACGCAGTATTTT. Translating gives CASSLMGYLTDTQYF.

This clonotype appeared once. CDR3 sequence (DNA): TGTGCCAGCAGCCAACCGGGACAGGGGGCAGATACGCAGTATTTT. It is translated as CASSQPGQGADTQYF. V and J are TRBV7-3 and TRBJ2-3; 11 bases map to TRBD1. V lost 5 bases, J lost 4 bases, and 5 bases stayed unmatched. This CDR3 is built from 15 residues. The germline V gene has CDR1 SGHTA and CDR2 FQGTGA.

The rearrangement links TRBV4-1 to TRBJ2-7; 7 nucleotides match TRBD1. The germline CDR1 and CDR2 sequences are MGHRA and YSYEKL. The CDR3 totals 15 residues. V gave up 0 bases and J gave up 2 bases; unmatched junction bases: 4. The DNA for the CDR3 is TGCGCCAGCAGCCAAGAGGACAGGAACACCTACGAGCAGTACTTC. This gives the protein CASSQEDRNTYEQYF.

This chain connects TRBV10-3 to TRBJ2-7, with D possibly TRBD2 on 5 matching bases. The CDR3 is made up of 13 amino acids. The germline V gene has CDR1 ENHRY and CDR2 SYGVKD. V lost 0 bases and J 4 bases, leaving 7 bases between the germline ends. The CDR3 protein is CAISESRGYEQYV. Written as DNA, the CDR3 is TGTGCCATCAGTGAGTCGAGAGGGTACGAGCAGTACGTC.

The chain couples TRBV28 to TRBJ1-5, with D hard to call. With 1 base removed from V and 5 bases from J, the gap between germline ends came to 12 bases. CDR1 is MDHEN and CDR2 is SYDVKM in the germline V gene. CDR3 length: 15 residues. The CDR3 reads CASSLSRQIHQPQHF. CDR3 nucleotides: TGTGCCAGCAGTTTATCTAGGCAAATTCATCAGCCCCAGCATTTT.

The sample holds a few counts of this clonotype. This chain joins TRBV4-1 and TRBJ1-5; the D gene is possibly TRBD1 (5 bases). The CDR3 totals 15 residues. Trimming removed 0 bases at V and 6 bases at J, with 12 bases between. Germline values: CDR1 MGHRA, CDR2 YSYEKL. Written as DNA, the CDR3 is TGCGCCAGCAGCCAAGATTCAGGGCTGCGTCAGCCCCAGCATTTT. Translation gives CASSQDSGLRQPQHF.